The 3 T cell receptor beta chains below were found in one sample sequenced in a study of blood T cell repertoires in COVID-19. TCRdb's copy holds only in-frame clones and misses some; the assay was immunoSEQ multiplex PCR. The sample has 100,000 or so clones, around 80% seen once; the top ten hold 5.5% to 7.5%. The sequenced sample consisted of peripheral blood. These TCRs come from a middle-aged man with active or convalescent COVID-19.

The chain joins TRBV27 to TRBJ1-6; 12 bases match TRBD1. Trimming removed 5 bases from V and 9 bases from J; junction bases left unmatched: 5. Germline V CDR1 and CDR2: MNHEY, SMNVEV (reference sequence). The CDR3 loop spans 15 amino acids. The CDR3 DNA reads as TGTGCCAGCAGTCTGGGACAGGGGGCCGGTTCACCCCTCCACTTT. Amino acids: CASSLGQGAGSPLHF.

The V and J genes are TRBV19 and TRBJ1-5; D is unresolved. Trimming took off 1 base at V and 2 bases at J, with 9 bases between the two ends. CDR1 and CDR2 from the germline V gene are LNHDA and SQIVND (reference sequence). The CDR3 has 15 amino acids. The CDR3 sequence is CASSIVRVGNQPQHF. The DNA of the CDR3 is TGTGCCAGTAGTATAGTGAGGGTTGGCAATCAGCCCCAGCATTTT.

CDR3: CAISGTTDAGRLEQFF. The CDR3, as DNA: TGTGCCATCAGTGGAACCACCGACGCGGGGAGACTTGAGCAGTTCTTC. The chain employs TRBV10-3 and TRBJ2-1; TRBD2 is a possible D gene (6 bases). Germline lookup yields CDR1 ENHRY and CDR2 SYGVKD. The CDR3 totals 16 residues. Trimming pared 4 bases from V and 9 bases from J, leaving 22 bases between.